This T cell receptor (beta chain) emerged from a study of shared clonotypes between healthy human individuals (TCRdb year 2020). Regarding the complete study: The cohort comprised two women and a few men aged 18 to 49 years. Per donor, three plates each were used for CD4 naive and CD4 memory, two for CD8 naive, and one for CD8 memory. Different laboratories and diverse techniques were used to prepare libraries and sequence TCR repertoires, to increase sequencing depth and limit assay-specific biases. Each donor's leukapheresis produced roughly between roughly 0.85 and 9.5 billion PBMCs. To estimate repertoire size and how much clonotype sharing occurs between individuals, the study deeply sequenced the blood TCR repertoires of 4 to 6 healthy adults. Overall study results and their limits: Rarefaction of sorted-subset datasets indicated incomplete sequencing despite the large sequencing depth. About 5% of naive CD4, 3% to 3.5% of naive CD8, around 2.3% of memory CD4, and 0.4% of memory CD8 clonotypes were shared across several donors. Sampling was restricted to blood, and TCR repertoires in tissue are likely to differ from TCR repertoires in blood. Compared with non-shared clonotypes, clonotypes shared by all four sorted-subset donors had higher generation probabilities. Because the study included a small number of donors, the genetic and exposure-history diversity represented was limited. Naive subsets generally had larger estimated clonotype richness than memory subsets. Pairwise subsampling led to the expectation that sequencing depth would affect the degree of clonotype sharing among donors.

V loses 0 bases, J loses 11 bases, and the germline ends lie 9 bases apart. Looking up the germline V gene (reference sequence) yields CDR1 WNHNN and CDR2 SYGVQD. The CDR3 goes from the cysteine to the phenylalanine over 12 residues. Just CDR3 DNA is preserved here, 36 bases in frame from base 1. Using the deep immunoSEQ assay, multiplex PCR amplified TCR CDR3 regions from genomic DNA. Extracted genomic DNA from each cell subset was distributed evenly across all wells of several immunoSEQ 96-well plates, and each plate was treated as a replicate. For sorted subsets, each replicate PCR was loaded with 200 ng genomic DNA, equivalent to approximately 33,000 T cell genomes. The purified libraries were quantified using a Qubit 3.0 fluorometer, sized with a Bioanalyzer 2100, and then quantified again using the KAPA Library Quantification kit. Every immunoSEQ 96-well plate was sequenced on a separate single-read 150-cycle Illumina NextSeq 550 flow cell. The study's own analysis went as follows. Because the immunoSEQ output held only junctional sequences and lacked quality scores, the filtering could not match the filtering applied to full-length reads. To assign V/J genes and CDR3, sequences were annotated using PyIR, a Python wrapper for IgBLAST v1.9, with IMGT germline references. Reads with weak V/J assignments (E-value above 1e-6), missing CDR3, stop codons, out-of-frame junctions, or ambiguous translated residues were removed. V3J clonotypes were defined as sequences sharing the same inferred V gene, J gene, and CDR3 amino acid sequence. To compute the percentage overlap between repertoires, the number of shared unique clonotypes was divided by the size of the smaller repertoire. Richness of each repertoire was evaluated using RTK rarefaction, the Chao1 estimator, and Recon v2.1 estimates of unobserved clonotypes. Generation probabilities were computed with OLGA for all TCRbeta clonotypes obtained by the gDNA method from a few donors. TCRdb's version of the immuneACCESS table is confined to in-frame rearrangements and falls short of the full clone set. An unresolved V gene accounts for under half of the shortfall where checked; the remainder is of unknown origin. For V, J and clone size, that table is used; D and trimming come from the DNA. The sample data list 2.5 million or so clones, and approximately 92% of these were observed just once. Around 0.14% of the sample is held by the ten biggest clonotypes.

Donors were healthy HIV-negative adults with no recently reported acute infections or vaccinations. Every donor was a Caucasian adult residing in Nashville, Tennessee, USA. CD4+ T cells were enriched through magnetic negative selection, after which naive cells were positively selected on CD45RA and the remaining negative fraction served as the memory subset. Blood was collected by leukapheresis, and PBMCs were isolated by Ficoll-Histopaque density gradient centrifugation and then cryopreserved in liquid nitrogen vapor phase. Analytical flow cytometry was used to check the purity and quantity of every magnetically sorted T cell population. Genomic DNA was isolated from every sorted fraction and measured by UV absorbance on a Nanodrop 2000c. Worth noting for this clone: The antigen it recognizes is unknown. Base qualities are not recorded, but no much larger clone differs from it by a single base.

Sequencing was performed on naive CD4+ T cells sorted from blood. The cell subset or site label, as the study defines it: CD45RA+ positively selected. The source is a man aged 18 to 35 in good health. Recombination joined TRBV10-1 with TRBJ2-3; too little of a D gene remains to name it. The CDR3 has the sequence CASSESVGQQYF. In nucleotide form, the sequence is TGCGCCAGCAGTGAGTCTGTAGGCCAGCAGTATTTT.